This T cell receptor beta chain appears in the sequencing data of a study of blood T cell repertoires in COVID-19. In the authors' workflow: Estimates of nucleated cell counts were drawn from the amplification of reference gene primers. Measured with immunoSEQ multiplex PCR; TCRdb has only the in-frame clones, and not every one. V, J and clone size are taken as reported in that table, and D and trimming were inferred from the DNA itself. Of nearly 95,000 clones detected, about 80% appear once; the ten largest clones hold approximately 15%. The CDR3 runs to 16 residues. Trimming took off 3 bases at V and 4 bases at J, with 16 bases between the two ends. CDR1 KGHSH and CDR2 LQKENI come from the germline V gene.

The sample consisted of peripheral blood. The receptor comes from a human donor in a cohort sampled during active COVID-19. The chain has TRBV18 and TRBJ1-5, with D tentatively TRBD1 (6 bases). The DNA of the CDR3 is TGTGCCAGCTCACCGGAAAGGGGGAGAGGGAATCAGCCCCAGCATTTT. This encodes CASSPERGRGNQPQHF.